This passage covers 27 T cell receptor beta chains from one sample sequenced in a study of beta chain features in type 1 diabetes. Study results and limitations: For Type 1 diabetes patients, all four CD4+ subsets carried TCRB CDR3s that were moderately but significantly shorter.

Their recognized antigens are unknown. cDNA synthesis used the whole RNA isolate, giving expressed TCRB sequences. Data came from immunoSEQ multiplex PCR; TCRdb stores just in-frame clones and leaves some out. The sample yields a few hundred thousand clones, approximately 13% seen once. The sample taken for sequencing was naive CD4+ T cells from blood. All receptors derive from a woman aged 18-30 years with type 1 diabetes.

The V and J genes are TRBV27 and TRBJ2-1; D might be TRBD1 (5 bases). The CDR3 is 12 amino acids. Germline assignment: CDR1 MNHEY and CDR2 SMNVEV (reference sequence). The ends were cut back, 3 bases at V and 9 bases at J, with 9 bases in the middle. The CDR3 spells CASSFSRGEQFF. The CDR3 nucleotides read TGTGCCAGCAGTTTTTCTAGGGGTGAGCAGTTCTTC.

This clone was detected a few times. The rearrangement links TRBV30 to TRBJ1-3, with D unresolved. Looked up from germline, CDR1 is GTSNPN and CDR2 is SVGIG (reference sequence). Trimming pared 7 bases from V and 0 bases from J, leaving 13 bases between. The CDR3 runs 14 residues. The CDR3: CALMTRSSGNTIYF. CDR3 bases: TGTGCCTTAATGACACGTAGCTCTGGAAACACCATATATTTT.

The V and J genes are TRBV28 and TRBJ2-5; D uncertain. This CDR3 spans 12 amino acids. The V end was cut by 2 bases, the J end by 9 bases, with 10 bases between. Per germline, CDR1 MDHEN and CDR2 SYDVKM. The CDR3 DNA reads as TGTGCCAGCAGTTTAGTCGGTAGTGCCCAGTACTTC. Protein: CASSLVGSAQYF.

The CDR3 reads CSVTFPSSNYGYTF. The CDR3 coding sequence is TGCAGCGTTACCTTCCCCAGTTCTAACTATGGCTACACCTTC. The genes are TRBV29-1 and TRBJ1-2; D call uncertain. Per germline, CDR1 SQVTM and CDR2 ANQGSEA. The CDR3 loop spans 14 amino acids. Trimming left V 5 bases short and J 0 bases short, with 13 bases between.

Only one count was recorded for this clone. The V gene is TRBV29-1, the J gene TRBJ2-3, with D perhaps matching TRBD2 (5 bases). This CDR3 has 14 amino acids. Per germline, CDR1 SQVTM and CDR2 ANQGSEA. V lost 3 bases, J lost 6 bases, and 16 bases lay in between. This chain's CDR3 is CSVEGRLTQDTQYF. The CDR3 bases are TGCAGCGTTGAGGGCAGACTAACACAGGATACGCAGTATTTT.

This chain joins TRBV29-1 and TRBJ2-3; 14 bases line up with TRBD2. CDR3 length: 19 amino acids. In germline, CDR1 is SQVTM, CDR2 ANQGSEA. After removal of 0 bases from V and 0 bases from J, the junction contained 8 bases not matched to a gene. CDR3 in DNA: TGCAGCGTTGAAGATGTGGGACTAGCGGGAGAAGGGAGCACAGATACGCAGTATTTT. Amino acids: CSVEDVGLAGEGSTDTQYF.

The J gene is TRBJ2-2, the V gene TRBV5-4; 11 bases are shared with TRBD2. Germline V gene sequence: CDR1 SGHNT, CDR2 YYREEE (reference sequence). With 4 bases clipped from V and 7 bases from J, the junction kept 12 bases outside the gene matches. CDR3 length: 17 residues. CDR3 coding DNA: TGTGCCAGCAGCCCCGCCGGACTAGCGGGTCTCGTCGGGGAGCTGTTTTTT. It yields the protein CASSPAGLAGLVGELFF.

Concerning this clone itself: This specimen includes other DNA sequences encoding the same CDR3. The V gene is TRBV11-2, the J gene TRBJ1-2, with 11 bases identical to TRBD1. Looked up from germline, CDR1 is SGHAT and CDR2 is FQNNGV. The junction had 4 bases not matched to a gene; V was cut back by 5 bases and J by 8 bases. The CDR3 covers 13 residues. For the CDR3, the DNA is TGTGCCAGCAGCGGACAGGGGGCGCGAGGCTACACCTTC. Translating gives CASSGQGARGYTF.

The DNA for the CDR3 is TGTGCCAGCAGCCCGGGGAGGGCTCACACTGAAGCTTTCTTT. It encodes CASSPGRAHTEAFF. This chain connects TRBV7-2 to TRBJ1-1; D gene unclear. The CDR3 runs to 14 residues. CDR1 is SGHTA, CDR2 FQGNSA, per germline. The V end lost 5 bases, the J end lost 3 bases, and 13 bases lay between the germline ends.

The rearrangement joins TRBV10-3 to TRBJ2-7; the D gene is possibly TRBD1 (6 bases). The germline V and J ends were trimmed by 4 bases and 4 bases, with 14 bases remaining between them. The CDR3 runs 14 residues. Germline CDR1 is ENHRY and CDR2 is SYGVKD. CDR3 sequence (DNA): TGTGCCATCAGTGCCTGGGACAAACTATACGAGCAGTACTTC. It yields the protein CAISAWDKLYEQYF.

The table lists this clone with a few counts. This chain joins TRBV18 and TRBJ2-5; the match to TRBD2 covers 11 bases. With 3 bases clipped from V and 4 bases from J, the junction kept 13 bases outside the gene matches. The CDR3 loop spans 18 amino acids. Germline CDR1 is KGHSH and CDR2 is LQKENI. The CDR3 is CASSPISSLAGGGETQYF. DNA of the CDR3: TGTGCCAGCTCACCGATATCCTCTCTAGCGGGAGGAGGAGAGACCCAGTACTTC.

This clone was seen a few times. CDR3: CASSLVAEPTDTQYF. In nucleotides, the CDR3 is TGTGCCAGCAGCCTTGTAGCGGAGCCCACAGATACGCAGTATTTT. The V call is TRBV7-3, the J call TRBJ2-3, with D perhaps TRBD2 (6 bases). CDR3 length: 15 residues. Deletions cut 5 bases from V and 2 bases from J, with 14 bases between. Looked up from germline, CDR1 is SGHTA and CDR2 is FQGTGA.

In its sample, this clone was seen a few times. This rearrangement joins TRBV2 to TRBJ2-7; no clear D. Trimming removed 2 bases at V and 0 bases at J, with 8 bases between. This CDR3 comprises 14 residues. Germline CDR1 and CDR2: SNHLY and FYNNEI. CDR3 sequence reads: CASSEQALSYEQYF. The CDR3 DNA follows: TGTGCCAGCAGTGAACAGGCCCTCTCCTACGAGCAGTACTTC.

This clone was counted a few times. The chain combines TRBV25-1 with TRBJ2-5, with TRBD2 matching over 9 bases. Germline CDR1 and CDR2: MGHDK and SYGVNS. The CDR3 is 14 residues long. J lost 5 bases, V lost 1 base, and 2 bases had no gene match. The CDR3 here is CASSEWAGGETQYF. As DNA, the CDR3 is TGTGCCAGCAGTGAATGGGCGGGGGGGGAGACCCAGTACTTC.

The gene calls are TRBV11-2 and TRBJ1-2; D might be TRBD1 (5 bases). The length of the CDR3 is 14 residues. V dropped 2 bases and J dropped 7 bases, with 14 bases sitting between them. CDR1 and CDR2 (germline): SGHAT, FQNNGV. CDR3 amino acids: CASSLSHGGSGYTF. CDR3 DNA: TGTGCCAGCAGCTTATCCCACGGGGGTTCTGGCTACACCTTC.

This clone appeared a few times. The chain carries TRBV28 and TRBJ1-2, with 9 bases that match TRBD1. J gave up 0 bases and V 10 bases, and 9 bases lay outside the gene matches. From germline, CDR1 is MDHEN and CDR2 SYDVKM. CDR3 length equals 15 residues. DNA of the CDR3: TGTGCCACCCCCCGCCGGGACAGGGCTAACTATGGCTACACCTTC. Residues: CATPRRDRANYGYTF.

A few counts support this clone. The chain is built from TRBV9 and TRBJ2-1; 10 bases match TRBD2. Looked up from germline, CDR1 is SGDLS and CDR2 is YYNGEE. Trimming took 0 bases from V and 7 from J; bases not matched to a gene: 4. There are 15 residues in the CDR3. The CDR3 region is CASSVASGRANEQFF. DNA for the CDR3: TGTGCCAGCAGCGTAGCGAGCGGGAGGGCGAATGAGCAGTTCTTC.

This clone was counted between two and nine times. The chain is built from TRBV11-2 and TRBJ2-7; 9 bases are shared with TRBD1. Germline values: CDR1 SGHAT, CDR2 FQNNGV. This CDR3 region has 16 residues. J was trimmed by 4 bases and V by 5 bases; bases with no gene match: 12. The CDR3 here is CASSARTGGGRYEQYF. The CDR3 bases are TGTGCCAGCAGCGCCAGAACAGGGGGCGGCAGGTACGAGCAGTACTTC.

J is TRBJ2-6 and V is TRBV19; the D gene is possibly TRBD1 (5 bases). Trimming took off 4 bases at V and 2 bases at J, with 12 bases between the two ends. This CDR3 contains 16 residues. The V gene's germline CDR1 is LNHDA and CDR2 SQIVND (reference sequence). The CDR3 nucleotides read TGTGCCAGTAGTAACGCAGGGCTCCCTGGGGCCAACGTCCTGACTTTC. Translated, it gives CASSNAGLPGANVLTF.

The rearrangement links TRBV29-1 to TRBJ2-5; the match to TRBD2 covers 7 bases. CDR3 length equals 14 residues. Trimming cost V 4 bases and J 5 bases; bases outside gene matches: 10. CDR1 and CDR2 from the germline V gene are SQVTM and ANQGSEA. The DNA of the CDR3 is TGCAGCGTTGGAGGCGGGAGTTCAGGGGAGACCCAGTACTTC. It specifies CSVGGGSSGETQYF.

This clone was observed a handful of times. The V and J genes are TRBV5-1 and TRBJ2-5; 13 bases map to TRBD2. Germline CDR1 SGHRS, CDR2 YFSETQ. Trimming took 3 bases from V and 4 from J; bases not matched to a gene: 3. This CDR3 is built from 15 residues. The CDR3 loop reads CASSSTSGRGETQYF. CDR3 DNA: TGCGCCAGCAGCTCCACTAGCGGGAGGGGAGAGACCCAGTACTTC.

V usage is TRBV5-4 and J usage is TRBJ2-7, with 7 bases lining up with TRBD1. The ends lost 4 bases at V and 1 base at J; junction bases unmatched: 2. Germline CDR1 SGHNT, CDR2 YYREEE (reference sequence). The length of the CDR3 is 13 residues. CDR3 DNA: TGTGCCAGCAGCGGGGGACAGTCCTACGAGCAGTACTTC. As protein: CASSGGQSYEQYF.

The chain is built from TRBV19 and TRBJ2-5; D uncertain. The V gene lost 7 bases and the J gene lost 5 bases, with 14 bases spanning the gap. The CDR3 is 13 amino acids. Germline V gene data show CDR1 as LNHDA and CDR2 as SQIVND (reference sequence). This CDR3 is CASKSSVQETQYF. CDR3 in DNA: TGTGCCAGTAAGAGTTCCGTACAGGAGACCCAGTACTTC.

Of note for this clone: At the DNA level, this CDR3 is encoded by other sequences in the same sample as well. V is TRBV11-3 and J is TRBJ1-2; D is undetermined. The CDR3 covers 13 residues. Germline V gene data show CDR1 as SGHNT and CDR2 as YENEEA. The germline V and J ends were trimmed by 5 bases and 3 bases, with 10 bases remaining between them. CDR3 in DNA: TGTGCCAGCAGCCCTACCGGAGACTATGGCTACACCTTC. It specifies CASSPTGDYGYTF.

This clone was seen only a few times. The chain employs TRBV11-3 and TRBJ2-3, with D unclear. With 1 base removed from V and 5 bases from J, the gap between germline ends came to 7 bases. CDR3 length: 13 amino acids. From germline, CDR1 is SGHNT and CDR2 YENEEA. The CDR3 nucleotides are TGTGCCAGCAGCTTAGGGCTCGTAGATACGCAGTATTTT. This sequence encodes CASSLGLVDTQYF.

The rearrangement links TRBV27 to TRBJ2-7; 11 bases map to TRBD2. The CDR3 contains 18 residues. Germline V gene lookup returns CDR1 MNHEY and CDR2 SMNVEV (reference sequence). V lost 4 bases to trimming and J lost 3 bases; unmatched junction nucleotides: 14. Here the CDR3 reads CASSSRVAGGPDIYEQYF. CDR3 DNA: TGTGCCAGCAGTTCGCGGGTAGCGGGAGGGCCTGATATCTACGAGCAGTACTTC.

V usage is TRBV2 and J usage is TRBJ1-2; 7 bases align to TRBD1. There are 14 residues in the CDR3. Germline V gene sequence: CDR1 SNHLY, CDR2 FYNNEI. With 2 bases clipped from V and 5 bases from J, the junction kept 5 bases outside the gene matches. The CDR3 DNA follows: TGTGCCAGCAGTGAAATCGCAGGGGGTTATGGCTACACCTTC. Amino acids: CASSEIAGGYGYTF.